This entry is about one TCR beta chain. Profiling relied on immunoSEQ multiplex PCR, and the TCRdb table lists in-frame clones only, not all of them. The sample includes approximately 79,000 clones, 75% to 90% of them seen just once. This entry comes from a study of control samples from healthy donors and cancer patients. Germline V gives CDR1 LGHNA, CDR2 YNFKEQ. V was shortened by 0 bases and J by 4 bases, with 8 bases between the two germline ends. This CDR3 has 14 residues. This chain links TRBV4-2 with TRBJ2-3; D is undetermined. The receptor's source is a man aged 50-60 years in good health. Sequences were obtained from blood. In DNA form, the CDR3 reads TGTGCCAGCAGCCAAGATTCGAACCCAGATACGCAGTATTTT. Translation gives CASSQDSNPDTQYF.